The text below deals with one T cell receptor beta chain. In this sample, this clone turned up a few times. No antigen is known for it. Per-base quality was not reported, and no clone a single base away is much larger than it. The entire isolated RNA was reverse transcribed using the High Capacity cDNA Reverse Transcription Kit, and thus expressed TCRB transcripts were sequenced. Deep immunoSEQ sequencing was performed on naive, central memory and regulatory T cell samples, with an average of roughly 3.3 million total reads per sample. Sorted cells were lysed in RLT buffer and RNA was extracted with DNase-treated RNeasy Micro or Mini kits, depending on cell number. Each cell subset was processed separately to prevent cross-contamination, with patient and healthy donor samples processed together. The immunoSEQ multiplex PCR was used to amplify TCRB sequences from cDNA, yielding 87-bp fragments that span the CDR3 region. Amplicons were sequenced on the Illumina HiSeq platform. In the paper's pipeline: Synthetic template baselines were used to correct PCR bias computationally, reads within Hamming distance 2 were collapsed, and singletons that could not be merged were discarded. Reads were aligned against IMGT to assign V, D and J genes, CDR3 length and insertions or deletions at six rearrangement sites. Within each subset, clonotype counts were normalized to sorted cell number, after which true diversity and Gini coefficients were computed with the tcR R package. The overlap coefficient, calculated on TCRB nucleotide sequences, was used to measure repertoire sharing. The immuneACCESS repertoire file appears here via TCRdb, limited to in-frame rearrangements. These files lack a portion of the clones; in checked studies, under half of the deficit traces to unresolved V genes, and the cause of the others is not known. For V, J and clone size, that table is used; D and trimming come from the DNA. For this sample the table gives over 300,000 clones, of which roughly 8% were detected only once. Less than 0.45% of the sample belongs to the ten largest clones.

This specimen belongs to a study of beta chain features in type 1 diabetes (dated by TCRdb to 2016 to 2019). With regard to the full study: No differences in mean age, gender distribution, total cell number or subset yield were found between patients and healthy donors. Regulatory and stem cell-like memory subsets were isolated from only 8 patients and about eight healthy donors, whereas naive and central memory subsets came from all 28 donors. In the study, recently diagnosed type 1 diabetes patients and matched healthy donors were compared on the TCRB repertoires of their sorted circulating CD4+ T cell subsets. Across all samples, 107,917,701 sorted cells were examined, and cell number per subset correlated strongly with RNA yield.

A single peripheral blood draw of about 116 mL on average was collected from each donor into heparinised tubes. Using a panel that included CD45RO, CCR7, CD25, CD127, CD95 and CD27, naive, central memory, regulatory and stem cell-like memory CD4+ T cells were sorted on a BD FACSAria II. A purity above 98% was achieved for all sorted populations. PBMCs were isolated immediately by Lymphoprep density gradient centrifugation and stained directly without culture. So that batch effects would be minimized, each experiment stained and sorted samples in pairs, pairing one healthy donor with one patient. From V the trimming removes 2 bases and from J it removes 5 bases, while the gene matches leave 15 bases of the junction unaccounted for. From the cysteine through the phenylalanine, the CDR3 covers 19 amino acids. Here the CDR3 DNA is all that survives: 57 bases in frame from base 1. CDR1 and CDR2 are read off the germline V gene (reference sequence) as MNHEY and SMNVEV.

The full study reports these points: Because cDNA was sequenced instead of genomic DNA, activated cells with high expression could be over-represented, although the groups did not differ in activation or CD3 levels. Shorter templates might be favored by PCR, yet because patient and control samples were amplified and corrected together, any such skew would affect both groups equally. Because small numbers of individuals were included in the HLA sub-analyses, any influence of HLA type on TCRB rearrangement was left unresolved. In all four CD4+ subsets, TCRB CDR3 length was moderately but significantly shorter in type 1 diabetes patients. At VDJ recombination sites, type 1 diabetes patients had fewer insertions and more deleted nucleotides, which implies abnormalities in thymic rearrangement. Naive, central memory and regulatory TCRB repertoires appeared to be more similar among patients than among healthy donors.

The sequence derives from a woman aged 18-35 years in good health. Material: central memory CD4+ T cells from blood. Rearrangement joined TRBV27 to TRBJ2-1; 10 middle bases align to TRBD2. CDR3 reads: CASSLIASGSGSRNNEQFF. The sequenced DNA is TGTGCCAGCAGTTTAATCGCTAGCGGGAGCGGCTCGCGGAACAATGAGCAGTTCTTC.